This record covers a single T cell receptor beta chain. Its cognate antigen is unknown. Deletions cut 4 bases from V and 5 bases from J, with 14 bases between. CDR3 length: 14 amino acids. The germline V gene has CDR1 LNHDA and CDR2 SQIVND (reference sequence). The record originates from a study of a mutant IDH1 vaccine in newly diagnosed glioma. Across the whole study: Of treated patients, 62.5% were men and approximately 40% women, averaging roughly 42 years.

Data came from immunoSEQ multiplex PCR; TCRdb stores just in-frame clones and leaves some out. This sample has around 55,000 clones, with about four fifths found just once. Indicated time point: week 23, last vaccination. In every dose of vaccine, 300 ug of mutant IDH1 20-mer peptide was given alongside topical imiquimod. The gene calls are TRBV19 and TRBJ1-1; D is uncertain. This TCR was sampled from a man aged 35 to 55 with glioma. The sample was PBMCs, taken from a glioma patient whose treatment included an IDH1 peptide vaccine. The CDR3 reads CASSTRSGVTEAFF. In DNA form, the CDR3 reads TGTGCCAGTAGTACCAGATCCGGGGTGACTGAAGCTTTCTTT.